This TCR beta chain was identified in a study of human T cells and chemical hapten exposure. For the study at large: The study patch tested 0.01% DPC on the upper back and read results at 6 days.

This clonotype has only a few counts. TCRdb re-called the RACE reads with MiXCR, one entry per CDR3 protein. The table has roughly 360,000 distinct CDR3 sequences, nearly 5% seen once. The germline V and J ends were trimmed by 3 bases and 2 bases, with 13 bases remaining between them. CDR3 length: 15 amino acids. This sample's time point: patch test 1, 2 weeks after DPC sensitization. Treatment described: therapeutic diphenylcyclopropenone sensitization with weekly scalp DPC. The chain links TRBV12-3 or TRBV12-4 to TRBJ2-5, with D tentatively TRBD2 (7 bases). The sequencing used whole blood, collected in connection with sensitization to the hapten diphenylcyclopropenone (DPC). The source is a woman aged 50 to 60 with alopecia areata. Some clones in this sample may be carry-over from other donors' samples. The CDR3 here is CASSFPRGAQETQYF. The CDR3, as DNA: TGTGCCAGCAGTTTCCCCCGGGGGGCTCAAGAGACCCAGTACTTC.